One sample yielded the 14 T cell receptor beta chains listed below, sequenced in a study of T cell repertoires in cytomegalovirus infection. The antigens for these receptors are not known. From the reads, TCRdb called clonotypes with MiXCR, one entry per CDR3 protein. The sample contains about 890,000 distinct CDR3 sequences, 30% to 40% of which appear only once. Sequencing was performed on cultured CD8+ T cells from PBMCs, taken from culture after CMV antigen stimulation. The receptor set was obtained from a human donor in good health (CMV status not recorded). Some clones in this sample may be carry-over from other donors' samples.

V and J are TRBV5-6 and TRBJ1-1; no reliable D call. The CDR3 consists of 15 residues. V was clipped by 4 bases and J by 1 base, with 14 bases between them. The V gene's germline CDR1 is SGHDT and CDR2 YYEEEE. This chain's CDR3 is CASSPREDRNTEAFF. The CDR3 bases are TGTGCCAGCAGCCCCCGGGAGGACCGGAACACTGAAGCTTTCTTT.

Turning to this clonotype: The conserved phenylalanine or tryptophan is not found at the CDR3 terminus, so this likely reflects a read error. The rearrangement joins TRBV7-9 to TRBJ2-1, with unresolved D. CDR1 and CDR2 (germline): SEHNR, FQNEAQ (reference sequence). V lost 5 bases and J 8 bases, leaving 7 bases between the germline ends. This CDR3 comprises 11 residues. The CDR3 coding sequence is TGTGCCAGCAGCCCCGAGCATGAGCAGTTCTCC. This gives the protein CASSPEHEQFS.

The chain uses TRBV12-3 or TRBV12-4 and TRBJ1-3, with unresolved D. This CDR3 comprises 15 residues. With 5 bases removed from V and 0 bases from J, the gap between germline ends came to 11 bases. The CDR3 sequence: CASSGRHFSGNTIYF. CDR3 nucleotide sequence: TGTGCCAGCAGTGGTCGACACTTCTCTGGAAACACCATATATTTT.

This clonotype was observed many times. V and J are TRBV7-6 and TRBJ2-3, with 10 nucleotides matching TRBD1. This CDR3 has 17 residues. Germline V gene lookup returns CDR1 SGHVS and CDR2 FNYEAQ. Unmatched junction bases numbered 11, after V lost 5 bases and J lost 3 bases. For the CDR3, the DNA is TGTGCCAGCAGCCTACTCTTTGGACAGGGGGAAACAGATACGCAGTATTTT. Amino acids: CASSLLFGQGETDTQYF.

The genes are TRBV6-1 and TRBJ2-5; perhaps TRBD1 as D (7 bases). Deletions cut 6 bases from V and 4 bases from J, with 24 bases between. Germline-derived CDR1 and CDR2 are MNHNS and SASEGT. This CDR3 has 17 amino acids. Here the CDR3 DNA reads TGTGCCAGCAGCGAAAGGGCGGGGACAGCCCGGGGAGAGACCCAGTACTTC. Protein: CASSERAGTARGETQYF.

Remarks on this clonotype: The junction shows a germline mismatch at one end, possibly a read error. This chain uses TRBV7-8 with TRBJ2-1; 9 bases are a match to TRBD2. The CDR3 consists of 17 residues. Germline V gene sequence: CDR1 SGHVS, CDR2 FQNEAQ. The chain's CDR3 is CARSLGLAGFSYNEQFF. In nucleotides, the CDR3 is TGTGCCAGGAGCTTAGGCCTAGCGGGGTTTTCCTACAATGAGCAGTTCTTC.

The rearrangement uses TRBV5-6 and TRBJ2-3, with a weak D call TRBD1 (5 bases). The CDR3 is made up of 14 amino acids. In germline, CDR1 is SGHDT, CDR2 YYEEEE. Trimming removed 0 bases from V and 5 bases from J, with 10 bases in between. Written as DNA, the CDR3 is TGTGCCAGCAGCTTGGAAGGGGCTGGAGATACGCAGTATTTT. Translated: CASSLEGAGDTQYF.

CDR3 nucleotide sequence: TGTGCCAGCACCCGAGGGGCGGGGGACTACAATGAGCAGTTCTTC. Translating it yields CASTRGAGDYNEQFF. The rearrangement links TRBV27 to TRBJ2-1; 7 bases are a match to TRBD2. V was clipped by 7 bases and J by 3 bases; unmatched bases: 9. CDR3 length: 15 amino acids. Germline values: CDR1 MNHEY, CDR2 SMNVEV (reference sequence).

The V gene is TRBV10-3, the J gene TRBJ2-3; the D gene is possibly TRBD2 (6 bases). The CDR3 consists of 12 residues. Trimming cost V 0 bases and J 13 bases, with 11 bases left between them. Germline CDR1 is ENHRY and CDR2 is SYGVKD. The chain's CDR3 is CAISESRDWEYF. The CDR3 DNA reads TGTGCCATCAGTGAGTCGAGGGACTGGGAGTATTTT.

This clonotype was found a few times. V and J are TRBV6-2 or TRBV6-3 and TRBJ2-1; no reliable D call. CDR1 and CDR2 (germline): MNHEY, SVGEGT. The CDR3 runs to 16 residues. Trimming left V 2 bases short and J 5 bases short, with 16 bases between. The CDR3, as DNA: TGTGCCAGCAGTTACGACCGCGGCAGGCTTAACAATGAGCAGTTCTTC. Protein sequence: CASSYDRGRLNNEQFF.

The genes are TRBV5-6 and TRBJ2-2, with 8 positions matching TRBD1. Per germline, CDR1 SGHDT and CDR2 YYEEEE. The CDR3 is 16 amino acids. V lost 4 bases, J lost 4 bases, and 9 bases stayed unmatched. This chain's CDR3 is CASSKWTGRFTGELFF. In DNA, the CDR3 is TGTGCCAGCAGCAAATGGACAGGGCGATTCACCGGGGAGCTGTTTTTT.

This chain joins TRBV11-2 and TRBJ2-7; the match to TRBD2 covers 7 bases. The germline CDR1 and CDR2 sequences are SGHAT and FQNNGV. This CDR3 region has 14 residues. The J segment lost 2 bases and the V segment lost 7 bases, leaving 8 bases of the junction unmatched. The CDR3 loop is CASTWTSFTYEQYF. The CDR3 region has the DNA TGTGCCAGCACCTGGACTAGTTTTACCTACGAGCAGTACTTC.

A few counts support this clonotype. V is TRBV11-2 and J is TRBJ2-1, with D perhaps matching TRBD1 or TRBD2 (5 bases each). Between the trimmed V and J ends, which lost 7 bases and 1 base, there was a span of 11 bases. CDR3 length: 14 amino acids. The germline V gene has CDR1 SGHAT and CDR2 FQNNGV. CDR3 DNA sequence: TGTGCCAGCACGGGGCTCCGGTCCTACAATGAGCAGTTCTTC. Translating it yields CASTGLRSYNEQFF.

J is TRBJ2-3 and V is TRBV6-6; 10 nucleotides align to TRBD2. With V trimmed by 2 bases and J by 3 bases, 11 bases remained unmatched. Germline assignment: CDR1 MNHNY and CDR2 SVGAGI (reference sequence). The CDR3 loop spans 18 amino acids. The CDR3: CASSYPADSGGWTDTQYF. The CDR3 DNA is TGTGCCAGCAGTTACCCCGCTGATAGCGGGGGGTGGACAGATACGCAGTATTTT.